Sequencing of this TCR beta chain was carried out in a study of molecular identifiers for immune sequencing clone quantification. TCRdb fed the PCR reads into MiXCR, producing one record per CDR3 protein. The table includes 97,000 or so distinct CDR3 sequences, approximately 24% detected once. CDR3 length: 13 residues. Trimming removed 2 bases at V and 3 bases at J, with 7 bases between. Germline CDR1 is MNHNS and CDR2 is SASEGT. This clonotype was counted at least ten times. The V call is TRBV6-1, the J call TRBJ1-1; the D gene is possibly TRBD1 (6 bases). The receptor was derived from a human donor in good health. Some libraries in this study had Jurkat cell RNA spiked in. Sample: naive CD8+ T cells from blood, with Jurkat cell RNA spiked in. Subset meaning: FACS-sorted CD8+CD4-CCR7+CD45RA+ naive T cells. DNA of the CDR3: TGTGCCAGCAGTGAAACAGGGTACACTGAAGCTTTCTTT. Translation gives CASSETGYTEAFF.